This T cell receptor (beta chain) was documented in a study of blood T cell repertoires in COVID-19. Study background: Samples came from the United States, Italy and Spain, spanning acute and convalescent COVID-19. PBMCs, B-cell-depleted T cells, or T cells provided the cDNA or gDNA that made up the material.

Source study methods: Reference gene primer amplification gave estimated nucleated cell counts. The protocol was immunoSEQ multiplex PCR, while the TCRdb copy is restricted to in-frame clones and leaves out a portion. From that table come the V and J calls and clone size; the DNA was used to work out D and trimming. The data hold 130,000 or so clones, with roughly 86% observed a single time. CDR3 length: 15 amino acids. Trimming at V came to 4 bases and at J to 6 bases, leaving 3 bases not matched to a gene. Germline CDR1 reads MNHEY; CDR2 reads SVGAGI. Seattle participants joined during active infection and were tracked over time. This clone was seen just once.

The chain uses TRBV6-5 and TRBJ2-1; 13 bases map to TRBD2. This sequence was found in a woman between 70 and 85 years old with COVID-19, enrolled during active disease. Sequencing used peripheral blood. CDR3 region: CASSSRTSGSNEQFF. The CDR3 DNA is TGTGCCAGCAGTTCCCGGACTAGCGGGAGCAATGAGCAGTTCTTC.